Below, one T cell receptor beta chain is given with its context. What it binds is not known. One junction end does not reproduce the germline sequence, and a read error may be involved. This sample also contains other DNA sequences that code for the same CDR3. Germline-derived CDR1 and CDR2 are SSHAT and FNYEAQ (reference sequence). The CDR3 has 14 residues. The data stem from a study of cytomegalovirus exposure and HLA in healthy donors. Primers: 60 Vbeta forward and 13 Jbeta reverse. The table came from immunoSEQ multiplex PCR; TCRdb's copy has only in-frame clones and leaves some out. Of around 100,000 clones listed, about 78% are singletons. Overall study findings and caveats: It was reported in a later analysis that an Asian-associated ancestry cluster showed fewer N-insertions than the roughly 660-donor mean. Reports showed the classifier diagnosing cytomegalovirus status with high specificity and sensitivity.

Material: PBMCs. This receptor was identified in a woman between 40 and 55 years old in good health and CMV-seropositive. This sequence joins TRBV7-7 and TRBJ2-5; D gene ambiguous. CDR3 sequence: CASSLGPSQETQYF. The CDR3 nucleotides are TGTGCTAGCAGCTTAGGGCCTAGCCAAGAGACCCAGTACTTC.